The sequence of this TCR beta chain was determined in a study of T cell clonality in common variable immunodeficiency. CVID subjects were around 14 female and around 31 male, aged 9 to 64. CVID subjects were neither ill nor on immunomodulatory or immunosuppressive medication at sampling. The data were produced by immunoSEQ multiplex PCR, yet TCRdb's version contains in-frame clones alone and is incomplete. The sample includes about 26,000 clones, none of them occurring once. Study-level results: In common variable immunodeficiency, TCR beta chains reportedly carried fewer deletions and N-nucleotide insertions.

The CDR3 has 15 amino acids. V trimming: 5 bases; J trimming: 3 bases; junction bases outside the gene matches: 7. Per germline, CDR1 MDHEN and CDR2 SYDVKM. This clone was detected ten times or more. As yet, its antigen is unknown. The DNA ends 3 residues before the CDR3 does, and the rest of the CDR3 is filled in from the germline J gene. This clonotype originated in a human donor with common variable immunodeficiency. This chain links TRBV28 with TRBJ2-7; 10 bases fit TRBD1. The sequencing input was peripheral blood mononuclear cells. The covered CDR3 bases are TGTGCCAGCAGTCCGCTGACAGGGGGCTACTACGAG. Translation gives CASSPLTGGYYE. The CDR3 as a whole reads CASSPLTGGYYEQYF.